This T cell receptor (beta chain) was sequenced during a study of cytomegalovirus exposure and HLA in healthy donors. This PCR relied on a set of 60 Vbeta primers and 13 Jbeta primers. Some clones are missing from TCRdb's copy, which holds only in-frame ones; the method was immunoSEQ multiplex PCR. The repertoire holds over 150,000 clones, 84% seen once, with 4.5% to 5.5% in the top ten. V lost 5 bases and J 10 bases, leaving 17 bases between the germline ends. Germline V gene lookup returns CDR1 SGHTA and CDR2 FQGNSA. The CDR3 sequence is 13 residues long. The chain links TRBV7-2 to TRBJ1-2; D is perhaps TRBD1 (6 bases). The sequence was collected from a girl aged 10-17 years in good health and CMV-seropositive. Sequenced: PBMCs. The CDR3 coding sequence is TGTGCCAGCAGCCTTGCCGGGGGGCCGATCTACACCTTC. This gives the protein CASSLAGGPIYTF.